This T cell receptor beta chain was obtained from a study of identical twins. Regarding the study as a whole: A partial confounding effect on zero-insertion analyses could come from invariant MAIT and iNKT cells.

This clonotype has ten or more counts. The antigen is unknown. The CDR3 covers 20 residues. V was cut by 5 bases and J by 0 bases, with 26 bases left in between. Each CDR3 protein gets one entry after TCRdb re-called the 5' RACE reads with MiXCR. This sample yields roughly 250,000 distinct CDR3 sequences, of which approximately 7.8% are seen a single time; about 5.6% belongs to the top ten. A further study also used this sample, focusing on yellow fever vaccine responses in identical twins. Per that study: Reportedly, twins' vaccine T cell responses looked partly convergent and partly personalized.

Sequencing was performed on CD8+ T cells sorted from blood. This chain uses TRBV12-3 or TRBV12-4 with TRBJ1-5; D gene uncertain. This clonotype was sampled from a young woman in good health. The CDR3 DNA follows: TGTGCCAGCAGTAGTACCCCGGGCCCCTTGCTTATAGATAGCAATCAGCCCCAGCATTTT. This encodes CASSSTPGPLLIDSNQPQHF.